Shown below are 21 T cell receptor beta chains from a single sample sequenced in a study of naive and memory T cell subsets. Study observations and caveats: A few larger clonotypes appeared in naive repertoires, especially CD8, possibly memory cells re-expressing CD45RA.

Two oligonucleotides, mixed equimolar, formed the beta constant-region primer covering TRBC1 and TRBC2. Nested alpha and beta constant-region primers with the SP2 primer drove four PCR rounds on ligated cDNA. In TCRdb, the UMI-ligation and nested PCR reads were re-called with MiXCR into one record per CDR3 protein. The data show 85,000 to 130,000 distinct CDR3 sequences, with 14% seen just once and around 2.8% held by the top ten. No antigen has been assigned to these receptors. Sequences were obtained from naive CD8+ T cells from blood. Every receptor here comes from a human donor in good health.

This clonotype was seen a few times. The chain combines TRBV7-3 with TRBJ1-1, with D tentatively TRBD1 (6 bases). Germline-derived CDR1 and CDR2 are SGHTA and FQGTGA. This CDR3 spans 14 amino acids. V lost 0 bases to trimming and J lost 10 bases, with 15 bases between them. CDR3 DNA sequence: TGTGCCAGCAGCTTAACGGCGGCAGGGGAGAGAGCTTTCTTT. Its translation is CASSLTAAGERAFF. Full variable domain (rest looked up from reference TRBV7-3 and TRBJ1-1): GAGVSQTPSNKVTEKGKYVELRCDPISGHTALYWYRQSLGQGPEFLIYFQGTGAADDSGLPNDRFFAVRPEGSVSTLKIQRTERGDSAVYLCASSLTAAGERAFFGQGTRLTVV.

V usage is TRBV20-1 and J usage is TRBJ2-3; D gene ambiguous. The germline gives CDR1 DFQATT, CDR2 SNEGSKA (reference sequence). The CDR3 extends over 14 amino acids. Trimming removed 6 bases from V and 2 bases from J, with 15 bases in between. The CDR3 here is CSADQDDSTDTQYF. As DNA, the CDR3 is TGCAGTGCCGACCAGGACGATTCCACAGATACGCAGTATTTT.

The table lists this clonotype with many counts. The rearrangement links TRBV27 to TRBJ1-1; TRBD1 matches at 11 bases. CDR1 and CDR2 from the germline V gene are MNHEY and SMNVEV (reference sequence). V trimming: 3 bases; J trimming: 5 bases; junction bases outside the gene matches: 8. The CDR3 length is 16 residues. In DNA, the CDR3 is TGTGCCAGCAGTTTCCTCCCGGGACAGGGGGGGACTGAAGCTTTCTTT. This codes for CASSFLPGQGGTEAFF.

A remark on this clonotype: The junction differs from germline at one of its ends, possibly a read error. The V and J genes are TRBV20-1 and TRBJ2-1; D is unresolved. Looked up from germline, CDR1 is DFQATT and CDR2 is SNEGSKA (reference sequence). The CDR3 loop spans 10 amino acids. The CDR3: CSARSNGQFF. CDR3 DNA: TGCAGTGCAAGAAGCAATGGGCAGTTCTTC.

There are a few counts of this clonotype. The V gene is TRBV11-3, the J gene TRBJ1-2; the match to TRBD1 covers 8 bases. Germline V gene data show CDR1 as SGHNT and CDR2 as YENEEA. This CDR3 has 16 residues. V trimming: 4 bases; J trimming: 4 bases; junction bases outside the gene matches: 11. In DNA form, the CDR3 reads TGTGCCAGCAGCTCCCCTACAGGGGGTATCAGCTATGGCTACACCTTC. Translated: CASSSPTGGISYGYTF. Drawing the rest from reference TRBV11-3 and TRBJ1-2, the complete variable domain is EAGVVQSPRYKIIEKKQPVAFWCNPISGHNTLYWYLQNLGQGPELLIRYENEEAVDDSQLPKDRFSAERLKGVDSTLKIQPAELGDSAVYLCASSSPTGGISYGYTFGSGTRLTVV.

In its sample, this clonotype was seen a few times. V gene TRBV20-1 combines with J gene TRBJ2-3; D is uncertain. This CDR3 comprises 11 residues. Trimming removed 0 bases at V and 4 bases at J, with 2 bases between. Germline values: CDR1 DFQATT, CDR2 SNEGSKA (reference sequence). CDR3 DNA sequence: TGCAGTGCTAGAGATCCAGATACGCAGTATTTT. Residues: CSARDPDTQYF.

This clonotype was observed at least ten times. The rearrangement links TRBV5-1 to TRBJ1-1, with 9 nucleotides matching TRBD1. The V gene end was trimmed by 0 bases and the J gene end by 9 bases; junction bases not matched to a gene: 6. The CDR3 has 14 amino acids. Germline CDR1 SGHRS, CDR2 YFSETQ. The CDR3 sequence: CASSLAPGTGKAFF. CDR3 coding DNA: TGCGCCAGCAGCTTGGCCCCCGGGACAGGGAAAGCTTTCTTT.

This clonotype was counted ten times or more. The rearrangement links TRBV7-9 to TRBJ2-3; D gene uncertain. The CDR3 has 13 amino acids. Trimming took 7 bases from V and 1 from J, leaving 9 bases between them. In germline, CDR1 is SEHNR, CDR2 FQNEAQ (reference sequence). CDR3 nucleotide sequence: TGTGCCAGCACCGCGCCGGGCACAGATACGCAGTATTTT. Encoded protein: CASTAPGTDTQYF.

The chain couples TRBV4-2 to TRBJ2-2, with 8 positions matching TRBD2. V shed 1 base, J shed 6 bases, and the junction held 4 bases outside the gene matches. Germline CDR1 and CDR2: LGHNA and YNFKEQ. The CDR3 covers 15 residues. The CDR3 DNA follows: TGTGCCAGCAGCCAAGCGACTAGCGAGGCCGGGGAGCTGTTTTTT. Translation: CASSQATSEAGELFF.

The rearrangement uses TRBV12-3 or TRBV12-4 and TRBJ1-2; unclear D gene. The V and J ends lost 5 bases and 4 bases respectively, with 17 bases between them. The length of the CDR3 is 15 residues. CDR3 in DNA: TGTGCCAGCAGTCCTTCTTCCCTCCGGGGCTATGGCTACACCTTC. It is translated as CASSPSSLRGYGYTF.

V usage is TRBV9 and J usage is TRBJ1-1; D not certain. V lost 4 bases and J lost 7, with 17 bases in between. The germline gives CDR1 SGDLS, CDR2 YYNGEE. The CDR3 has 14 amino acids. The DNA for the CDR3 is TGTGCCAGCAGCCCCCCCGGGATAGGGAGTGAAGCTTTCTTT. It codes for CASSPPGIGSEAFF.

In this sample, this clonotype turned up a few times. The chain is built from TRBV11-2 and TRBJ2-3, with D unresolved. Germline loops: CDR1 SGHAT, CDR2 FQNNGV. This CDR3 comprises 12 residues. V was pared by 1 base and J by 12 bases, with 11 bases between. The CDR3 DNA reads TGTGCCAGCAGCTTAGCGGGCTCCCACCAGTATTTT. This translates into CASSLAGSHQYF. Complete variable domain (other parts from reference TRBV11-2 and TRBJ2-3): EAGVAQSPRYKIIEKRQSVAFWCNPISGHATLYWYQQILGQGPKLLIQFQNNGVVDDSQLPKDRFSAERLKGVDSTLKIQPAKLEDSAVYLCASSLAGSHQYFGPGTRLTVL.

In its sample, this clonotype was seen a few times. The rearrangement links TRBV20-1 to TRBJ2-2; TRBD2 might be the D (6 bases). Germline V gene data show CDR1 as DFQATT and CDR2 as SNEGSKA (reference sequence). The CDR3 runs 17 residues. V was cut by 1 base and J by 6 bases, with 21 bases left in between. In DNA, the CDR3 is TGCAGTGCTAGAGCCCCGGGACTCCTTACCCGTGCCGGGGAGCTGTTTTTT. Encoded protein: CSARAPGLLTRAGELFF.

This clonotype was seen a few times. The chain is built from TRBV23-1 and TRBJ2-1; unclear D gene. TRBV23-1 is an ORF; its function is uncertain. V lost 0 bases, J lost 5 bases, and 5 bases lay in between. The CDR3 runs to 13 residues. The CDR3 coding sequence is TGCGCCAGCAGTCAATCATGTGACAATGAGCAGTTCTTC. This codes for CASSQSCDNEQFF.

In its sample, this clonotype was seen a few times. This rearrangement joins TRBV20-1 to TRBJ2-7; TRBD1 matches at 12 bases. With 6 bases clipped from V and 3 bases from J, the junction kept 15 bases outside the gene matches. Per the germline V gene, CDR1 is DFQATT and CDR2 is SNEGSKA (reference sequence). CDR3 length: 17 amino acids. The CDR3 coding sequence is TGCAGTGCGATTGGCGCGGGACAGGGGGCTTATCTCTACGAGCAGTACTTC. It translates to CSAIGAGQGAYLYEQYF.

The chain recombines TRBV4-3 with TRBJ2-3; no clear D gene. The CDR3 length is 12 residues. The V end lost 2 bases, the J end lost 9 bases, and 9 bases lay between the germline ends. The germline V gene encodes CDR1 LGHNA and CDR2 YSLEER. The DNA for the CDR3 is TGCGCCAGCAGCCAATACTTTGGCACGCAGTATTTT. Encoded protein: CASSQYFGTQYF.

This clonotype appeared a few times. The chain employs TRBV4-3 and TRBJ2-4, with TRBD1 matching over 7 bases. Trimming took 0 bases from V and 13 from J; bases not matched to a gene: 9. Germline values: CDR1 LGHNA, CDR2 YSLEER. The CDR3 is 14 amino acids. CDR3: CASSQDPTGQEQYF. The CDR3 coding sequence is TGCGCCAGCAGCCAAGACCCAACCGGACAGGAACAGTACTTC.

This clonotype was seen at least ten times. The chain recombines TRBV7-9 with TRBJ2-5; 10 bases agree with TRBD2. V shed 5 bases, J shed 5 bases, and the junction held 14 bases outside the gene matches. The CDR3 runs to 17 residues. In germline, CDR1 is SEHNR, CDR2 FQNEAQ (reference sequence). The CDR3 nucleotides read TGTGCCAGCAGCCTCACTAGCGGGAAACCCCTGTCGGAGACCCAGTACTTC. This sequence encodes CASSLTSGKPLSETQYF.

The chain recombines TRBV19 with TRBJ2-1; D is unclear. Germline assignment: CDR1 LNHDA and CDR2 SQIVND (reference sequence). CDR3 length equals 13 residues. Between the trimmed V and J ends, which lost 3 bases and 8 bases, there was a span of 11 bases. The CDR3 reads CASSIAQPDEQFF. CDR3 DNA: TGTGCCAGTAGTATCGCGCAGCCCGATGAGCAGTTCTTC.

This clonotype was found a few times. The chain employs TRBV12-3 or TRBV12-4 and TRBJ2-7; possibly TRBD1 for D (5 bases). Trimming left V 7 bases short and J 1 base short, with 14 bases between. The CDR3 extends over 14 amino acids. Here the CDR3 DNA reads TGTGCCAGCATGGCCGGTAGGGGTTCCTACGAGCAGTACTTC. Translating it yields CASMAGRGSYEQYF.

The chain carries TRBV20-1 and TRBJ2-7; the match to TRBD2 covers 10 bases. Germline trimming cut 3 bases from V and 0 bases from J; bases unmatched to any gene: 11. CDR3 size: 17 residues. The germline CDR1 and CDR2 sequences are DFQATT and SNEGSKA (reference sequence). The CDR3 spells CSASPPTSGLSSYEQYF. For the CDR3, the DNA is TGCAGTGCTAGCCCACCGACTAGCGGGCTTAGCTCCTACGAGCAGTACTTC.